The 10 T cell receptor beta chains below all came from one sample that was sequenced in a study of blood T cell repertoires in COVID-19. Clones were sequenced by immunoSEQ multiplex PCR, and TCRdb holds only the in-frame ones, with some missing. The sample includes about 280,000 clones, 65% to 90% of them seen just once. Sequenced sample: peripheral blood. These receptors were taken from a man aged 50 or older with active or convalescent COVID-19.

The V call is TRBV7-8, the J call TRBJ2-1; the match to TRBD2 covers 8 bases. This CDR3 spans 17 amino acids. Germline trimming cut 2 bases from V and 0 bases from J; bases unmatched to any gene: 6. CDR1 is SGHVS and CDR2 is FQNEAQ in the germline V gene. The DNA of the CDR3 is TGTGCCAGCAGCTTAAGCGGCGGGGGGAGCTCCTACAATGAGCAGTTCTTC. It translates to CASSLSGGGSSYNEQFF.

With respect to this clone: Distinct nucleotide sequences in the sample also encode this CDR3. This sequence joins TRBV18 and TRBJ2-1, with a weak D call TRBD1 (6 bases). CDR3 length: 16 amino acids. The V gene's germline CDR1 is KGHSH and CDR2 LQKENI. V was shortened by 3 bases and J by 4 bases, with 16 bases between the two germline ends. DNA of the CDR3: TGTGCCAGCTCACCTCAGGGTCTAGGGGGTTACAATGAGCAGTTCTTC. It specifies CASSPQGLGGYNEQFF.

The gene calls are TRBV24-1 and TRBJ2-5, with a weak D call TRBD1 (6 bases). V lost 2 bases and J 7 bases, leaving 16 bases between the germline ends. Per the germline V gene, CDR1 is KGHDR and CDR2 is SFDVKD. The CDR3 consists of 15 residues. The CDR3 region is CATSDSRQAGGTQYF. CDR3 nucleotide sequence: TGTGCCACCAGTGATTCAAGACAGGCTGGGGGGACCCAGTACTTC.

The rearrangement joins TRBV6-5 to TRBJ1-4; D remains ambiguous. Germline CDR1 MNHEY, CDR2 SVGAGI. Trimming took 6 bases from V and 3 from J, leaving 14 bases between them. CDR3 length equals 15 residues. The CDR3 nucleotides are TGTGCCAGCAGCCCCTTGGTTAGATCTAATGAAAAACTGTTTTTT. Translating it yields CASSPLVRSNEKLFF.

Comments on this clone: Other DNA sequences from this sample encode an identical CDR3 as well. The rearrangement uses TRBV9 and TRBJ1-2, with 9 bases matching TRBD1. The CDR3 has 14 residues. Germline loops: CDR1 SGDLS, CDR2 YYNGEE. The V and J ends lost 2 bases and 2 bases, in that order; junction bases with no gene match: 1. CDR3 nucleotide sequence: TGTGCCAGCAGCGTGGGACAGGGAAACTATGGCTACACCTTC. Translating gives CASSVGQGNYGYTF.

The V and J genes are TRBV7-8 and TRBJ1-6, with D hard to call. Germline V CDR1 and CDR2: SGHVS, FQNEAQ. Between the trimmed V and J ends, which lost 5 bases and 10 bases, there was a span of 9 bases. There are 12 residues in the CDR3. The CDR3 reads CASSPGPSPLHF. CDR3 coding DNA: TGTGCCAGCAGCCCGGGTCCATCACCCCTCCACTTT.

The chain combines TRBV27 with TRBJ1-4; no clear D gene. This CDR3 comprises 13 residues. CDR1 and CDR2 (germline): MNHEY, SMNVEV (reference sequence). V was pared by 6 bases and J by 0 bases, with 5 bases between. Written as DNA, the CDR3 is TGTGCCAGCAGCGTTGCAACTAATGAAAAACTGTTTTTT. Its protein product is CASSVATNEKLFF. The whole variable domain, filled in from reference TRBV27 and TRBJ1-4, reads EAQVTQNPRYLITVTGKKLTVTCSQNMNHEYMSWYRQDPGLGLRQIYYSMNVEVTDKGDVPEGYKVSRKEKRNFPLILESPSPNQTSLYFCASSVATNEKLFFGSGTQLSVL.

This chain uses TRBV18 with TRBJ1-2; D not resolved. Germline V lookup: CDR1 KGHSH, CDR2 LQKENI. The CDR3 extends over 13 amino acids. Trimming cost V 6 bases and J 2 bases, with 10 bases left between them. CDR3 residues: CASSHGGNYGYTF. As DNA, the CDR3 is TGTGCCAGCTCCCACGGAGGAAACTATGGCTACACCTTC.

This clone has just a few counts. This chain links TRBV5-4 with TRBJ2-2, with D possibly matching TRBD2 (6 bases). Germline CDR1 reads SGHNT; CDR2 reads YYREEE (reference sequence). V was shortened by 4 bases and J by 4 bases, with 14 bases between the two germline ends. The CDR3 spans 15 residues. The CDR3 DNA reads as TGTGCCAGCAGCCTTAGCGGATCGGGCACCGGGGAGCTGTTTTTT. Its translation: CASSLSGSGTGELFF.

The gene calls are TRBV7-3 and TRBJ2-1, with 8 positions matching TRBD2. J was trimmed by 9 bases and V by 5 bases; bases with no gene match: 12. CDR1 is SGHTA and CDR2 is FQGTGA in the germline V gene. The CDR3 has 15 residues. The CDR3 DNA is TGTGCCAGCAGCCCCCTATCGGGAGGGACGGGTGAGCAGTTCTTC. Translating gives CASSPLSGGTGEQFF. Full variable domain (missing parts from reference TRBV7-3 and TRBJ2-1): GAGVSQTPSNKVTEKGKYVELRCDPISGHTALYWYRQSLGQGPEFLIYFQGTGAADDSGLPNDRFFAVRPEGSVSTLKIQRTERGDSAVYLCASSPLSGGTGEQFFGPGTRLTVL.